This TCR beta chain is from a study of PD-1 blockade in mismatch repair-deficient tumors. At the level of the study: Patients had about eleven mismatch repair-deficient cancer types and were previously treated and progressing.

Study-level results: After pembrolizumab, tumor-resident clones rose rapidly, then generally contracted before radiologic responses.

Repertoires were generated with immunoSEQ multiplex PCR, while TCRdb's copy carries only in-frame clones and drops some. Of around 50,000 clones listed, around 82% were seen once; the top ten hold around 3.2%. Concerning this clone itself: Its antigen is currently unknown. The junction shows a germline mismatch at one end, possibly a read error.

Every patient had mismatch repair deficiency by PCR or immunohistochemistry. TCRs were sequenced from a few patients responding to pembrolizumab. This CDR3 comprises 12 residues. Germline CDR1 reads SSHAT; CDR2 reads FNYEAQ (reference sequence). Sample: peripheral blood, taken 4 weeks after starting pembrolizumab. This clonotype was sampled from an adult with mismatch repair-deficient cancer. V is TRBV7-7 and J is TRBJ2-2, with D tentatively TRBD2 (5 bases). The CDR3 sequence: CASSSEAGELFF. The CDR3 region has the DNA TGTGCTAGCAGCTCGGAGGCCGGGGAGCTGTTTTTT.